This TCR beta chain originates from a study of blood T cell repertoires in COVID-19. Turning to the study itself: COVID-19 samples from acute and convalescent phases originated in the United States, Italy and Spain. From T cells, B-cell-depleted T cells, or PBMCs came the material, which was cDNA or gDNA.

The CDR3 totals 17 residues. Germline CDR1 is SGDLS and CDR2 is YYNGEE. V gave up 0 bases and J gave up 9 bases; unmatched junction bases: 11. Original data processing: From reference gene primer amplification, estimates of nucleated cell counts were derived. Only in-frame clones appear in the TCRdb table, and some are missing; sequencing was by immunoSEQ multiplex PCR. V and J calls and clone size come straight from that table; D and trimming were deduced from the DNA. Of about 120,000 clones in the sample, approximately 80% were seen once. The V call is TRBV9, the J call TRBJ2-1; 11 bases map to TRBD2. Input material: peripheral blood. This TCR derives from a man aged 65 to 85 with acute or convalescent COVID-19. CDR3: CASSVATSGGREGEQFF. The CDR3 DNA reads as TGTGCCAGCAGCGTAGCAACTAGCGGGGGTCGCGAGGGTGAGCAGTTCTTC. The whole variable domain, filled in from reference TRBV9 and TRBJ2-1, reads DSGVTQTPKHLITATGQRVTLRCSPRSGDLSVYWYQQSLDQGLQFLIQYYNGEERAKGNILERFSAQQFPDLHSELNLSSLELGDSALYFCASSVATSGGREGEQFFGPGTRLTVL.